This is a list of T cell receptor beta chains from one sample in a study of cytomegalovirus exposure and HLA in healthy donors. Clones were read by immunoSEQ multiplex PCR, and TCRdb kept only the in-frame ones, dropping some. This sample has 150,000 to 250,000 clones, with 79% found just once. The sequenced material came from PBMCs. These receptors all stem from a woman in her twenties or thirties in good health and CMV-seropositive. The CDR3 runs from the conserved cysteine through the conserved F or W. The order of the fields is J gene, V gene, clone size, D gene, CDR3 DNA, CDR3 protein. D genes are given only for firm matches. The size field is filled for only some rows; it gives once, few, many or a size class.

J: TRBJ1-3; V: TRBV5-6; size: .; D: .; DNA: TGTGCCAGCAGCTACGGGGAGGGCAACACCATATATTTT; CDR3: CASSYGEGNTIYF
J: TRBJ2-6; V: TRBV6-1; size: once; D: .; DNA: TGTGCCAGCAGTCCTGAGGTGTCTGGGGCCAACGTCCTGACTTTC; CDR3: CASSPEVSGANVLTF
J: TRBJ2-5; V: TRBV29-1; size: .; D: TRBD2; DNA: TGCAGCGTTGACGGGGGAGGGATGGGAGAGACCCAGTACTTC; CDR3: CSVDGGGMGETQYF
J: TRBJ2-7; V: TRBV10-3; size: .; D: TRBD1; DNA: TGTGCCATCAGTGGGGGACAGTCCTACGAGCAGTACTTC; CDR3: CAISGGQSYEQYF
J: TRBJ1-2; V: TRBV29-1; size: .; D: TRBD1; DNA: TGCAGCGTTGACTTCGGCCGGACAGGGAGAGGCTACACCTTC; CDR3: CSVDFGRTGRGYTF
J: TRBJ2-3; V: TRBV4-3; size: .; D: .; DNA: TGCGCCAGCAGCCAAGATGCGCTACCTACTAGCACAGATACGCAGTATTTT; CDR3: CASSQDALPTSTDTQYF
J: TRBJ2-7; V: TRBV9; size: .; D: TRBD2; DNA: TGTGCCAGCCGGTCAGGGAGGCGGGGGAAGGACTACGAGCAGTACTTC; CDR3: CASRSGRRGKDYEQYF
J: TRBJ2-3; V: TRBV11-2; size: .; D: TRBD2; DNA: TGTGCCAGCAGCCCGGACAGCGGGGGATATACGCAGTATTTT; CDR3: CASSPDSGGYTQYF
J: TRBJ1-1; V: TRBV6-5; size: few; D: .; DNA: TGTGCCAGCAGTTACTCGCGAGGGAACACTGAAGCTTTCTTT; CDR3: CASSYSRGNTEAFF
J: TRBJ2-7; V: TRBV2; size: .; D: TRBD1; DNA: TGTGCCAGCACCATCGATGGAGGACAGGGGGTTTGGGAGCAGTACTTC; CDR3: CASTIDGGQGVWEQYF
J: TRBJ1-1; V: TRBV2; size: .; D: .; DNA: TGTGCCAGCAGTGAGGTTGGGCAGAACACTGAAGCTTTCTTT; CDR3: CASSEVGQNTEAFF
J: TRBJ1-1; V: TRBV19; size: few; D: TRBD1; DNA: TGTGCCAGTATTGGACAGGAGAACGCTGAAGCTTTCTTT; CDR3: CASIGQENAEAFF
J: TRBJ2-2; V: TRBV12-5; size: .; D: .; DNA: TGTGCTAGTGGTTTGGGGGACATTTACACCGGGGAGCTGTTTTTT; CDR3: CASGLGDIYTGELFF
J: TRBJ2-5; V: TRBV12-5; size: .; D: TRBD2; DNA: TGTGCTAGTGGTTTGGAACTAGCGGGAGAGACCCAGTACTTC; CDR3: CASGLELAGETQYF
J: TRBJ2-7; V: TRBV11-3; size: few; D: .; DNA: TGTGCCAGCAGATTAGCACCGGGACTCTACTACGAGCAGTACTTC; CDR3: CASRLAPGLYYEQYF
J: TRBJ1-2; V: TRBV29-1; size: .; D: .; DNA: TGCAGCGTTGAAGAAGACTGGAATTTCCCGTATGGCTACACCTTC; CDR3: CSVEEDWNFPYGYTF
J: TRBJ1-2; V: TRBV7-9; size: .; D: .; DNA: TGTGCCAGCCAGCCGGGGGGCAGCTATGGCTACACCTTC; CDR3: CASQPGGSYGYTF
J: TRBJ2-7; V: TRBV5-4; size: .; D: TRBD1; DNA: TGTGCCAGCAGCGCCCGGGACAGGACCTACGAGCAGTACTTC; CDR3: CASSARDRTYEQYF
J: TRBJ1-2; V: TRBV7-9; size: .; D: .; DNA: TGTGCCAGCAGTCCCGGAGTGGGCTACACCTTC; CDR3: CASSPGVGYTF
J: TRBJ1-4; V: TRBV7-6; size: .; D: TRBD1; DNA: TGTGCCAGCAGCTTAGAAGGGACAGGGAGCGTCTTCACTAATGAAAAACTGTTTTTT; CDR3: CASSLEGTGSVFTNEKLFF
J: TRBJ2-7; V: TRBV5-4; size: .; D: TRBD2; DNA: TGTGCCAGCAGCATTAGCGGGAAGGTCTACGAGCAGTACTTC; CDR3: CASSISGKVYEQYF
J: TRBJ2-5; V: TRBV11-2; size: .; D: TRBD1; DNA: TGTGCCAGCAGCTTGGTAGGGACAGTTAGAGGCCAAGAGACCCAGTACTTC; CDR3: CASSLVGTVRGQETQYF
J: TRBJ2-2; V: TRBV11-2; size: .; D: TRBD2; DNA: TGTGCCAGCAGCCCCCTGCGGGGGAAGGGGTTTGCCGGGGAGCTGTTTTTT; CDR3: CASSPLRGKGFAGELFF
J: TRBJ2-4; V: TRBV6-6; size: .; D: TRBD1; DNA: TGTGCCACCGAAATAGGACAGGCGGCAAACCTTCAGTACTTC; CDR3: CATEIGQAANLQYF
J: TRBJ2-5; V: TRBV10-3; size: .; D: TRBD2; DNA: TGTGCCATCAGTCGACTAGCGGGAGGGCCGGGGGAGACCCAGTACTTC; CDR3: CAISRLAGGPGETQYF
J: TRBJ2-5; V: TRBV30; size: .; D: TRBD2; DNA: TGTGCCTGGACTCCGGGACTAGCGGGAGGTCGAGAGACCCAGTACTTC; CDR3: CAWTPGLAGGRETQYF
J: TRBJ1-1; V: TRBV6-6; size: .; D: .; DNA: TGTGCCAGCAGTCCTAGCACTGAAGCTTTCTTT; CDR3: CASSPSTEAFF
J: TRBJ2-2; V: TRBV5-1; size: .; D: .; DNA: TGCGCCAGCAGTTTACAGGCCGCGAACACCGGGGAGCTGTTTTTT; CDR3: CASSLQAANTGELFF
J: TRBJ2-1; V: TRBV14; size: .; D: .; DNA: TGTGCCAGCAGTGGCGCGGAACCGGAGCAGTTCTTC; CDR3: CASSGAEPEQFF
J: TRBJ2-1; V: TRBV9; size: .; D: TRBD2; DNA: TGTGCCAGCAGCGTAGCAGGCTGGCCGGGGGGGCCCTACAATGAGCAGTTCTTC; CDR3: CASSVAGWPGGPYNEQFF
J: TRBJ1-4; V: TRBV4-3; size: .; D: .; DNA: TGCGCCAGCAGCCAGGCCCCGGGACAAATTGGTGAAAAACTGTTTTTT; CDR3: CASSQAPGQIGEKLFF
J: TRBJ1-2; V: TRBV7-8; size: .; D: TRBD1; DNA: TGTGCCAGCAGCTCCCGGACAGGGGCGAATGGTGGCTACACCTTC; CDR3: CASSSRTGANGGYTF
J: TRBJ1-3; V: TRBV19; size: .; D: TRBD1; DNA: TGTGCCAGTAGAGCCGGGACAGGGCTTGGAAACACCATATATTTT; CDR3: CASRAGTGLGNTIYF
J: TRBJ1-1; V: TRBV2; size: once; D: TRBD1; DNA: TGTGCCAGCAGTCTCGGGACAGTGAACACTGAAGCTTTCTTT; CDR3: CASSLGTVNTEAFF
J: TRBJ2-3; V: TRBV5-1; size: .; D: .; DNA: TGCGCCAGCAGCTTGGAGCATACGCAGTATTTT; CDR3: CASSLEHTQYF
J: TRBJ1-3; V: TRBV7-9; size: once; D: .; DNA: TGTGCCAGCAGCCTCAAGCGCGGGAAGTTCTCTGGAAACACCATATATTTT; CDR3: CASSLKRGKFSGNTIYF
J: TRBJ1-5; V: TRBV2; size: .; D: .; DNA: TGTACCAGCAGTGGTAGGCGGGGACAGCCCCAGCATTTT; CDR3: CTSSGRRGQPQHF
J: TRBJ1-1; V: TRBV25-1; size: few; D: .; DNA: TGTGCCAGCAGTCTGGGGGCACCGAGCACTGAAGCTTTCTTT; CDR3: CASSLGAPSTEAFF
J: TRBJ1-1; V: TRBV7-9; size: once; D: .; DNA: TGTGCCAGCAGCCTCGAAGGGGGCACTGAAGCTTTCTTT; CDR3: CASSLEGGTEAFF
J: TRBJ2-4; V: TRBV11-2; size: .; D: TRBD2; DNA: TGTGCCAGCAGCTTAAGGGCTAGCGGGGTGAAAAACATTCAGTACTTC; CDR3: CASSLRASGVKNIQYF
J: TRBJ1-1; V: TRBV21-1; size: .; D: .; DNA: TGTGCCAGCAGCATCAGGTCACCGAGGGACAAAGTGAACACTGAAGCTTTCTTT; CDR3: CASSIRSPRDKVNTEAFF
J: TRBJ2-3; V: TRBV10-2; size: .; D: .; DNA: TGCGCCAGCAGTCTACTGGCGGGGTTTAGAGATACGCAGTATTTT; CDR3: CASSLLAGFRDTQYF
J: TRBJ2-1; V: TRBV30; size: .; D: .; DNA: TGTGCCTGGAGCCACGGTATCCCGGAGCAGTTCTTC; CDR3: CAWSHGIPEQFF
J: TRBJ2-5; V: TRBV5-1; size: once; D: TRBD2; DNA: TGCGCCAGCAGTTCGGGGAGGGGAGAGACCCAGTACTTC; CDR3: CASSSGRGETQYF
J: TRBJ2-7; V: TRBV9; size: few; D: TRBD1; DNA: TGTGCCAGCAGCGAAGGTTGGGGACAGCGCTACGAGCAGTACTTC; CDR3: CASSEGWGQRYEQYF
J: TRBJ2-5; V: TRBV7-2; size: .; D: .; DNA: TGTGCCAGCAGCTTAGTTAAGTCGTCCGCCCGGTCCGAGACCCAGTACTTC; CDR3: CASSLVKSSARSETQYF
J: TRBJ2-7; V: TRBV5-1; size: .; D: TRBD2; DNA: TGCGCCAGCACCAGCGGGGGATCCTACGAGCAGTACTTC; CDR3: CASTSGGSYEQYF
J: TRBJ2-3; V: TRBV5-8; size: .; D: .; DNA: TGTGCCAGCAGCTTGCAGATTAGCACAGATACGCAGTATTTT; CDR3: CASSLQISTDTQYF
J: TRBJ2-1; V: TRBV6-1; size: few; D: .; DNA: TGTGCCAGCAGTGGTAGTAGCGGCATCTACAATGAGCAGTTCTTC; CDR3: CASSGSSGIYNEQFF
J: TRBJ2-3; V: TRBV7-9; size: .; D: TRBD2; DNA: TGTGCCAGCAGCCCGACTAGCGGGAGACGGTGGCGCACAGATACGCAGTATTTT; CDR3: CASSPTSGRRWRTDTQYF
J: TRBJ2-7; V: TRBV5-8; size: .; D: .; DNA: TGTGCCAGCAGCCTGGGGCTCCCAGCCTACGAGCAGTACTTC; CDR3: CASSLGLPAYEQYF
J: TRBJ1-2; V: TRBV5-4; size: once; D: .; DNA: TGTGCCAGCAGCTTCCCCGGGTATGGCTACACCTTC; CDR3: CASSFPGYGYTF
J: TRBJ1-5; V: TRBV7-9; size: few; D: TRBD1; DNA: TGTGCCAGCAGCGGGGGACAGTATAGCAATCAGCCCCAGCATTTT; CDR3: CASSGGQYSNQPQHF